One sample yielded the 18 T cell receptor beta chains listed below, sequenced in a study of blood T cell repertoires in COVID-19. Libraries were prepared by immunoSEQ multiplex PCR; TCRdb keeps only in-frame clonotypes and omits some of them. The sample comprises about 80,000 clones, about four fifths of which are singletons, and less than 40% rests with the top ten. The sample consisted of peripheral blood. The source of these receptors is a woman in her 70s with acute or convalescent COVID-19.

V gene TRBV7-2 combines with J gene TRBJ2-1; a weak D match, TRBD2 (6 bases). CDR3 length: 15 amino acids. The V and J ends lost 2 bases and 4 bases respectively, with 12 bases between them. Germline V gene sequence: CDR1 SGHTA, CDR2 FQGNSA. The CDR3 loop reads CASSLTRDWYNEQFF. The CDR3 coding sequence is TGTGCCAGCAGCTTAACCCGGGACTGGTACAATGAGCAGTTCTTC.

The CDR3 DNA is TGTGCCAGCAGTCAATACAATGAGCAGTTCTTC. It translates to CASSQYNEQFF. The V call is TRBV27, the J call TRBJ2-1; D is undetermined. CDR3 size: 11 residues. The germline V and J ends were trimmed by 5 bases and 4 bases, with 3 bases remaining between them. Germline V gene data show CDR1 as MNHEY and CDR2 as SMNVEV (reference sequence).

In DNA form, the CDR3 reads TGTGCCAGCAGCAAAGACGGACAGCAAGATACGCAGTATTTT. It is translated as CASSKDGQQDTQYF. The chain is built from TRBV28 and TRBJ2-3, with D possibly TRBD1 on 6 matching bases. This CDR3 is 14 amino acids long. The germline gives CDR1 MDHEN, CDR2 SYDVKM. Trimming removed 6 bases from V and 5 bases from J, with 15 bases in between.

V usage is TRBV19 and J usage is TRBJ2-5, with 8 bases fitting TRBD1. Germline loops: CDR1 LNHDA, CDR2 SQIVND (reference sequence). V lost 5 bases to trimming and J lost 5 bases; unmatched junction nucleotides: 10. The CDR3 is 15 residues long. CDR3 residues: CASSSAAGGMETQYF. In nucleotides, the CDR3 is TGTGCCAGTAGTTCTGCGGCAGGGGGCATGGAGACCCAGTACTTC.

The rearrangement joins TRBV3-1 (or the pseudogene TRBV3-2) to TRBJ2-6; a possible D gene is TRBD1 (5 bases). Trimming removed 3 bases at V and 1 base at J, with 16 bases between. CDR1 LGHDT and CDR2 YNNKEL come from the germline V gene (reference sequence). CDR3 size: 18 residues. The CDR3 sequence is CASSHQATVSSGANVLTF. CDR3 bases: TGTGCCAGCAGCCACCAGGCGACAGTTTCGTCTGGGGCCAACGTCCTGACTTTC.

This rearrangement joins TRBV11-2 to TRBJ2-1, with 10 bases aligning to TRBD2. Germline CDR1 SGHAT, CDR2 FQNNGV. The junction had 11 bases not matched to a gene; V was cut back by 5 bases and J by 7 bases. The CDR3 is made up of 16 amino acids. In DNA, the CDR3 is TGTGCCAGCAGCCCAAGATTAGCGGGAGGATTGAATGAGCAGTTCTTC. This gives the protein CASSPRLAGGLNEQFF.

V is TRBV10-1 and J is TRBJ2-5, with unresolved D. The CDR3 runs to 13 residues. V shed 7 bases and J shed 5 bases, with 14 bases lying between them. In germline, CDR1 is WNHNN, CDR2 SYGVQD (reference sequence). In DNA, the CDR3 is TGCGCCAGCACCCCCATACGGCGGGAGACCCAGTACTTC. It is translated as CASTPIRRETQYF.

The chain employs TRBV7-2 and TRBJ2-7; 7 nucleotides agree with TRBD2. Germline V gene lookup returns CDR1 SGHTA and CDR2 FQGNSA. The CDR3 runs 16 residues. V lost 1 base, J lost 2 bases, and 8 bases stayed unmatched. CDR3 sequence reads: CASSLVGGGSTYEQYF. CDR3 DNA: TGTGCCAGCAGCTTAGTAGGAGGCGGGAGCACCTACGAGCAGTACTTC.

This rearrangement joins TRBV21-1 to TRBJ2-7; TRBD1, the D gene given by the table, was not confirmed from the DNA. TRBV21-1 constitutes a pseudogene. This CDR3 contains 19 residues. The CDR3 DNA reads as TGTGCCAGCAGCAACGGAATTGTCCCAGGGGGCATAGAATGGGACGAGCAGTACTTC. Its protein product is CASSNGIVPGGIEWDEQYF.

The gene calls are TRBV7-2 and TRBJ2-5, with D unresolved. The CDR3 is 12 amino acids. Germline V CDR1 and CDR2: SGHTA, FQGNSA. Deletions cut 5 bases from V and 5 bases from J, with 9 bases between. DNA of the CDR3: TGTGCCAGCAGCCGCAACGGGGAGACCCAGTACTTC. Translating it yields CASSRNGETQYF. Full variable domain (missing parts from reference TRBV7-2 and TRBJ2-5): GAGVSQSPSNKVTEKGKDVELRCDPISGHTALYWYRQSLGQGLEFLIYFQGNSAPDKSGLPSDRFSAERTGGSVSTLTIQRTQQEDSAVYLCASSRNGETQYFGPGTRLLVL.

This chain links TRBV7-9 with TRBJ1-1; tentatively, D is TRBD1 (5 bases). The V gene lost 5 bases and the J gene lost 0 bases, with 7 bases spanning the gap. Germline loops: CDR1 SEHNR, CDR2 FQNEAQ (reference sequence). CDR3 length equals 13 residues. The DNA for the CDR3 is TGTGCCAGCAGCGTGACAGTGAACACTGAAGCTTTCTTT. This translates into CASSVTVNTEAFF.

The gene calls are TRBV5-4 and TRBJ2-7; 8 nucleotides align to TRBD1. The CDR3 spans 14 residues. J was trimmed by 9 bases and V by 2 bases; bases with no gene match: 10. The germline V gene encodes CDR1 SGHNT and CDR2 YYREEE (reference sequence). CDR3 sequence: CASSLIGQGGRQYF. As DNA, the CDR3 is TGTGCCAGCAGCTTAATAGGACAGGGTGGGAGGCAGTACTTC.

About this clone itself: This CDR3 is also generated by other DNA sequences in the sample. This chain links TRBV30 with TRBJ1-1, with 8 positions matching TRBD1. Germline V lookup: CDR1 GTSNPN, CDR2 SVGIG (reference sequence). The CDR3 has 13 amino acids. The junction had 1 base not matched to a gene; V was cut back by 0 bases and J by 4 bases. CDR3 sequence reads: CAWSVQGVTEAFF. The CDR3 bases are TGTGCCTGGAGTGTACAGGGGGTCACTGAAGCTTTCTTT. Drawing the rest from reference TRBV30 and TRBJ1-1, the complete variable domain is SQTIHQWPATLVQPVGSPLSLECTVEGTSNPNLYWYRQAAGRGLQLLFYSVGIGQISSEVPQNLSASRPQDRQFILSSKKLLLSDSGFYLCAWSVQGVTEAFFGQGTRLTVV.

In its sample, this clone was seen once. The chain employs TRBV3-1 (or the pseudogene TRBV3-2) and TRBJ2-3; TRBD2 is a possible D gene (7 bases). This CDR3 contains 14 residues. Trimming took off 8 bases at V and 6 bases at J, with 18 bases between the two ends. Per germline, CDR1 LGHDT and CDR2 YNNKEL (reference sequence). For the CDR3, the DNA is TGTGCCAGCCCCGGGGGGCATTTATTGGATACGCAGTATTTT. Protein sequence: CASPGGHLLDTQYF.

The chain uses TRBV19 and TRBJ2-3; 9 bases map to TRBD1. This CDR3 has 17 residues. With V trimmed by 2 bases and J by 4 bases, 10 bases remained unmatched. Germline CDR1 reads LNHDA; CDR2 reads SQIVND (reference sequence). The CDR3 sequence is CASSILRTGVGADTQYF. In DNA form, the CDR3 reads TGTGCCAGTAGTATACTCCGGACAGGGGTGGGCGCAGATACGCAGTATTTT. Full variable domain (missing parts from reference TRBV19 and TRBJ2-3): DGGITQSPKYLFRKEGQNVTLSCEQNLNHDAMYWYRQDPGQGLRLIYYSQIVNDFQKGDIAEGYSVSREKKESFPLTVTSAQKNPTAFYLCASSILRTGVGADTQYFGPGTRLTVL.

The chain couples TRBV18 to TRBJ2-1, with TRBD2 matching over 8 bases. The CDR3 contains 17 residues. The J segment lost 2 bases and the V segment lost 2 bases, leaving 8 bases of the junction unmatched. Germline V gives CDR1 KGHSH, CDR2 LQKENI. In nucleotides, the CDR3 is TGTGCCAGCTCACCATTTTCTGCGGGAGGTACCTACAATGAGCAGTTCTTC. Encoded protein: CASSPFSAGGTYNEQFF.

The V gene is TRBV5-6, the J gene TRBJ2-1; 9 nucleotides line up with TRBD2. This CDR3 is 17 amino acids long. The V segment lost 3 bases and the J segment 5 bases; nucleotides outside the gene matches: 12. Germline V gene sequence: CDR1 SGHDT, CDR2 YYEEEE. The DNA of the CDR3 is TGTGCCAGCAGCTGGAACCCACTAGCGGGTACTAACAATGAGCAGTTCTTC. It is translated as CASSWNPLAGTNNEQFF.

The V call is TRBV28, the J call TRBJ1-1, with D perhaps matching TRBD1 (5 bases). Trimming pared 3 bases from V and 8 bases from J, leaving 10 bases between. This CDR3 comprises 12 residues. CDR1 is MDHEN and CDR2 is SYDVKM in the germline V gene. CDR3 in DNA: TGTGCCAGCAGTTTTCTGGGGCGGGAAGCTTTCTTT. Its protein product is CASSFLGREAFF.